The 28 T cell receptor beta chains below were found in one sample sequenced in a study of shared clonotypes between healthy human individuals (dated by TCRdb to about 2020). The library was made by the immunoSEQ multiplex PCR assay. Entries here come from immuneACCESS through TCRdb and include only in-frame sequences with V and J called. Some clones fail to appear in such tables; in the studies checked, an unresolved V gene covers under half of the shortfall, and the cause of the remainder is unknown. Within this sample are about 2.1 million clones, with approximately 92% of them counted one time only. The top ten clones comprise 1.5% to 2% of the sample. CD8 naive samples were obtained by positive selection for CCR7 among CD45RO-negative cells, yielding a CD45RA+CCR7+ population from which TemRA cells were excluded. Sequencing was performed on naive CD8+ T cells from PBMCs. The cell subset or site label for this specimen denotes: CD45RA+CCR7+. The receptors stem from a man younger than 35 in good health. Some clones in this sample may be carry-over from other donors' samples.

This CDR3 reads CASSYSNEGKEYEQYF. CDR3 DNA sequence: TGTGCCAGCAGTTACTCGAACGAGGGGAAGGAATACGAGCAGTACTTC. The chain has TRBV6-5 and TRBJ2-7; D tentatively reads TRBD1 or TRBD2 (5 bases each). The CDR3 consists of 16 residues. In germline, CDR1 is MNHEY, CDR2 SVGAGI. The V and J ends lost 0 bases and 4 bases respectively, with 16 bases between them.

The V call is TRBV28, the J call TRBJ2-1, with TRBD1 identical over 10 bases. The V gene's germline CDR1 is MDHEN and CDR2 SYDVKM. The CDR3 loop spans 15 amino acids. The V and J ends lost 5 bases and 5 bases, in that order; junction bases with no gene match: 6. DNA for the CDR3: TGTGCCAGCAGTCTACTGACAGGGGGCAACAATGAGCAGTTCTTC. It encodes CASSLLTGGNNEQFF.

The rearrangement links TRBV10-3 to TRBJ2-2, with 8 bases fitting TRBD1. Germline trimming cut 6 bases from V and 8 bases from J; bases unmatched to any gene: 8. The CDR3 consists of 14 residues. Germline V gene sequence: CDR1 ENHRY, CDR2 SYGVKD. The CDR3 DNA is TGTGCCATCAGCGCCCCAGGGGGCTCGGGGGAGCTGTTTTTT. It translates to CAISAPGGSGELFF.

The chain recombines TRBV28 with TRBJ1-1; possible D gene TRBD1, 6 bases. V was trimmed by 2 bases and J by 6 bases, leaving 10 bases between them. The CDR3 runs 13 residues. CDR1 is MDHEN, CDR2 SYDVKM, per germline. The CDR3 loop is CASSLGGGAEAFF. The CDR3 nucleotides are TGTGCCAGCAGTTTAGGAGGGGGGGCTGAAGCTTTCTTT.

V gene TRBV6-1 combines with J gene TRBJ1-1; D call uncertain. The V end lost 7 bases, the J end lost 7 bases, and 7 bases lay between the germline ends. Germline CDR1 MNHNS, CDR2 SASEGT. CDR3 size: 10 residues. The CDR3 DNA reads as TGTGCCAGCACATTCATTGAAGCTTTCTTT. Translating it yields CASTFIEAFF.

The chain recombines TRBV27 with TRBJ2-7; 9 bases are a match to TRBD1. Germline assignment: CDR1 MNHEY and CDR2 SMNVEV (reference sequence). CDR3 length equals 15 residues. The junction had 9 bases not matched to a gene; V was cut back by 5 bases and J by 4 bases. The CDR3 DNA sequence: TGTGCCAGCAGTGCCACCGGGACAGGGAAATACGAGCAGTACTTC. Translating it yields CASSATGTGKYEQYF.

To note about this clone: This sample includes further DNA sequences coding for the same CDR3. The genes are TRBV29-1 and TRBJ2-2; D call uncertain. The CDR3 length is 12 residues. The V gene's germline CDR1 is SQVTM and CDR2 ANQGSEA. Trimming removed 3 bases at V and 4 bases at J, with 6 bases between. The CDR3 spells CSVDWGTGELFF. CDR3 coding DNA: TGCAGCGTTGATTGGGGCACCGGGGAGCTGTTTTTT.

Only one count was recorded for this clone. The V call is TRBV7-9, the J call TRBJ1-1; 8 nucleotides align to TRBD1. The length of the CDR3 is 16 residues. V was clipped by 5 bases and J by 4 bases; unmatched bases: 12. Germline V gives CDR1 SEHNR, CDR2 FQNEAQ (reference sequence). The CDR3 region is CASSDRGQGGGTEAFF. CDR3 sequence (DNA): TGTGCCAGCAGCGACAGAGGACAGGGAGGCGGCACTGAAGCTTTCTTT. Filled out from reference TRBV7-9 and TRBJ1-1, the complete variable domain reads DTGVSQNPRHKITKRGQNVTFRCDPISEHNRLYWYRQTLGQGPEFLTYFQNEAQLEKSRLLSDRFSAERPKGSFSTLEIQRTEQGDSAMYLCASSDRGQGGGTEAFFGQGTRLTVV.

This clone was seen a single time. The chain recombines TRBV4-1 with TRBJ2-4; TRBD2 agrees at 16 bases. V lost 5 bases to trimming and J lost 5 bases; unmatched junction nucleotides: 0. The V gene's germline CDR1 is MGHRA and CDR2 YSYEKL. There are 15 residues in the CDR3. DNA for the CDR3: TGCGCCAGCAGCGGGACTAGCGGGAGGGAAAACATTCAGTACTTC. This gives the protein CASSGTSGRENIQYF.

This clone showed up just once. This chain uses TRBV6-5 with TRBJ2-7; D unresolved. V lost 1 base, J lost 1 base, and 5 bases lay in between. This CDR3 region has 13 residues. Germline values: CDR1 MNHEY, CDR2 SVGAGI. The CDR3 is CASSYYGSYEQYF. The CDR3 nucleotides are TGTGCCAGCAGTTACTATGGGTCCTACGAGCAGTACTTC.

This clone was observed a few times. The chain joins TRBV29-1 to TRBJ1-1, with a tentative D call TRBD1 (6 bases). The germline gives CDR1 SQVTM, CDR2 ANQGSEA. The CDR3 runs 13 residues. V lost 3 bases and J lost 2, with 10 bases in between. This CDR3 reads CSVEGHPNTEAFF. The CDR3 bases are TGCAGCGTTGAGGGACACCCTAACACTGAAGCTTTCTTT.

The count of this clone is one. The CDR3 DNA follows: TGTGCCAGCAGTGAACAGGGTTTCGCGGGAGGGCGTCATTTGGAGACCCAGTACTTC. This gives the protein CASSEQGFAGGRHLETQYF. The V call is TRBV2, the J call TRBJ2-5, with 9 bases identical to TRBD2. This CDR3 is built from 19 residues. CDR1 is SNHLY, CDR2 FYNNEI, per germline. Trimming removed 2 bases from V and 5 bases from J; junction bases left unmatched: 18.

The CDR3 spells CANRTGKGSTNEKLFF. CDR3 bases: TGTGCCAACCGGACAGGGAAGGGCTCAACTAATGAAAAACTGTTTTTT. The chain is built from TRBV21-1 and TRBJ1-4; no check of the table's D call, TRBD1, against the DNA was made. TRBV21-1 is a pseudogene segment. CDR3 length: 16 residues.

The CDR3 sequence: CASSRGLSTLDTQYF. The DNA for the CDR3 is TGTGCCAGCAGCCGGGGACTTTCCACATTGGATACGCAGTATTTT. This chain connects TRBV7-2 to TRBJ2-3; the D gene is possibly TRBD2 (6 bases). CDR1 and CDR2 from the germline V gene are SGHTA and FQGNSA. The germline V and J ends were trimmed by 5 bases and 6 bases, with 18 bases remaining between them. The CDR3 length is 15 residues.

This rearrangement joins TRBV7-9 to TRBJ2-3, with 9 nucleotides matching TRBD2. Unmatched junction bases numbered 7, after V lost 4 bases and J lost 2 bases. The CDR3 runs 16 residues. The germline CDR1 and CDR2 sequences are SEHNR and FQNEAQ (reference sequence). CDR3 nucleotides: TGTGCCAGCAGCTCCGCTAGCGGGGAATACACAGATACGCAGTATTTT. Translation gives CASSSASGEYTDTQYF.

This clone appeared once. This rearrangement joins TRBV5-4 to TRBJ1-2; no reliable D call. The length of the CDR3 is 12 residues. The V gene's germline CDR1 is SGHNT and CDR2 YYREEE (reference sequence). V lost 5 bases to trimming and J lost 3 bases, with 8 bases between them. CDR3 nucleotide sequence: TGTGCCAGCAGGGGGTATGACTATGGCTACACCTTC. Its translation: CASRGYDYGYTF.

The chain combines TRBV7-8 with TRBJ2-7; weak D call: TRBD1 (6 bases). V was trimmed by 7 bases and J by 5 bases, leaving 12 bases between them. The CDR3 is 12 residues long. CDR1 and CDR2 (germline): SGHVS, FQNEAQ. The CDR3 spells CASTLRGNEQYF. In DNA, the CDR3 is TGTGCCAGCACCCTTAGGGGGAACGAGCAGTACTTC.

The rearrangement uses TRBV28 and TRBJ1-1, with TRBD1 matching 7 bases. The CDR3 has 17 amino acids. Per germline, CDR1 MDHEN and CDR2 SYDVKM. The V segment lost 3 bases and the J segment 3 bases; nucleotides outside the gene matches: 13. Here the CDR3 reads CASSFFGQAGGDTEAFF. CDR3 nucleotide sequence: TGTGCCAGCAGTTTCTTCGGACAGGCGGGGGGGGACACTGAAGCTTTCTTT.

About this clone itself: The sample holds other DNA sequences that translate to the same CDR3. The V call is TRBV11-2, the J call TRBJ2-7; D is uncertain. Germline CDR1 reads SGHAT; CDR2 reads FQNNGV. The CDR3 is made up of 12 amino acids. V gave up 5 bases and J gave up 4 bases, with 9 bases separating them. The CDR3 coding sequence is TGTGCCAGCAGCCCCAGGATTTACGAGCAGTACTTC. It is translated as CASSPRIYEQYF.

This rearrangement joins TRBV7-9 to TRBJ2-7; 8 positions agree with TRBD2. CDR1 and CDR2 from the germline V gene are SEHNR and FQNEAQ (reference sequence). The CDR3 sequence is 14 residues long. With V trimmed by 4 bases and J by 5 bases, 7 bases remained unmatched. For the CDR3, the DNA is TGTGCCAGCAGCTGGACGGGAGGGCCAGACGAGCAGTACTTC. Encoded protein: CASSWTGGPDEQYF.

The rearrangement joins TRBV6-1 to TRBJ2-5; D gene ambiguous. Trimming removed 3 bases from V and 4 bases from J, with 6 bases in between. The CDR3 sequence is 12 residues long. Germline CDR1 reads MNHNS; CDR2 reads SASEGT. The CDR3 is CASSEGLETQYF. CDR3 nucleotide sequence: TGTGCCAGCAGTGAGGGCCTAGAGACCCAGTACTTC.

The chain employs TRBV10-3 and TRBJ1-1; TRBD1 matches at 10 bases. Germline V gives CDR1 ENHRY, CDR2 SYGVKD. There are 13 residues in the CDR3. Unmatched junction bases numbered 4, after V lost 6 bases and J lost 6 bases. CDR3 DNA sequence: TGTGCCATCAGGCTTGGACAGGGGGCTGAAGCTTTCTTT. It is translated as CAIRLGQGAEAFF.

The chain uses TRBV10-3 and TRBJ1-2, with 8 bases that match TRBD1. Unmatched junction bases numbered 5, after V lost 2 bases and J lost 3 bases. This CDR3 is 15 amino acids long. The V gene's germline CDR1 is ENHRY and CDR2 SYGVKD. This CDR3 is CAISEPGQGDYGYTF. CDR3 bases: TGTGCCATCAGTGAGCCAGGACAGGGAGACTATGGCTACACCTTC.

This sequence joins TRBV6-5 and TRBJ2-1; D remains unclear. CDR3 length equals 14 residues. V was shortened by 6 bases and J by 4 bases, with 13 bases between the two germline ends. Germline values: CDR1 MNHEY, CDR2 SVGAGI. CDR3 protein: CASRVTSLYNEQFF. The CDR3 coding sequence is TGTGCCAGCAGAGTTACGTCCCTTTACAATGAGCAGTTCTTC.

The gene calls are TRBV15 and TRBJ2-7, with D hard to call. Trimming cost V 1 base and J 3 bases, with 7 bases left between them. Germline V gives CDR1 LNHNV, CDR2 YYDKDF (reference sequence). CDR3 length: 13 residues. CDR3 DNA: TGTGCCACCAGCAGAGGGGCGGACTACGAGCAGTACTTC. It encodes CATSRGADYEQYF.

The chain joins TRBV19 to TRBJ1-5; D remains ambiguous. The CDR3 contains 15 residues. Trimming removed 0 bases at V and 2 bases at J, with 8 bases between. Per germline, CDR1 LNHDA and CDR2 SQIVND (reference sequence). CDR3 region: CASSIELVGNQPQHF. The CDR3 DNA follows: TGTGCCAGTAGTATAGAGCTGGTAGGCAATCAGCCCCAGCATTTT. The full variable domain, in which reference TRBV19 and TRBJ1-5 provide the parts outside the CDR3, is DGGITQSPKYLFRKEGQNVTLSCEQNLNHDAMYWYRQDPGQGLRLIYYSQIVNDFQKGDIAEGYSVSREKKESFPLTVTSAQKNPTAFYLCASSIELVGNQPQHFGDGTRLSIL.

This clone has only one observation. The CDR3 is CASSPEAGGYETQYF. CDR3 nucleotide sequence: TGTGCCAGCTCACCTGAGGCAGGGGGCTACGAGACCCAGTACTTC. The V call is TRBV18, the J call TRBJ2-5; 8 bases map to TRBD1. The germline V gene has CDR1 KGHSH and CDR2 LQKENI. V lost 3 bases and J lost 5; bases outside the gene matches: 8. The CDR3 extends over 15 amino acids.

The chain recombines TRBV14 with TRBJ2-7; D possibly corresponds to TRBD1 (5 bases). V shed 3 bases and J shed 3 bases, with 15 bases lying between them. CDR3 size: 15 residues. Germline lookup yields CDR1 SGHDN and CDR2 FVKESK. The CDR3 loop reads CASSHARKGNYEQYF. Here the CDR3 DNA reads TGTGCCAGCAGCCATGCTCGAAAGGGGAACTACGAGCAGTACTTC. Full variable domain (missing parts from reference TRBV14 and TRBJ2-7): EAGVTQFPSHSVIEKGQTVTLRCDPISGHDNLYWYRRVMGKEIKFLLHFVKESKQDESGMPNNRFLAERTGGTYSTLKVQPAELEDSGVYFCASSHARKGNYEQYFGPGTRLTVT.